This TCR beta chain originates from a study of human thymus T cells. Study-wide findings and caveats: Thymic repertoires from unrelated individuals overlapped highly, related research reported. Thymic and blood repertoires seemed to favor certain V and J genes.

CDR3 size: 15 residues. The V segment lost 3 bases and the J segment 9 bases; nucleotides outside the gene matches: 11. Germline CDR1 and CDR2: MGHRA and YSYEKL. Corrective heart surgery yielded the resections from which the thymus tissue came. Corrective surgery for congenital heart defects was being performed on the healthy Finnish infants who were the donors. The repertoire was sequenced with immunoSEQ multiplex PCR; TCRdb's copy has only in-frame clones and lacks some. The sample holds around 130,000 clones, more than 90% seen once. Concerning this clone itself: What it binds is not known.

The J gene is TRBJ2-5, the V gene TRBV4-1; 9 bases match TRBD2. Sample: thymus tissue. The receptor was derived from a boy under two years old with a congenital heart defect but otherwise immunologically healthy. The CDR3 protein is CASSQGLAVVEAQYF. CDR3 DNA sequence: TGCGCCAGCAGCCAGGGACTAGCCGTCGTGGAGGCCCAGTACTTC.